These 3 T cell receptor beta chains were all obtained from the same sample, sequenced in a study of cytomegalovirus exposure and HLA in healthy donors. PCR employed 60 Vbeta and 13 Jbeta primers. Sequenced by immunoSEQ multiplex PCR; TCRdb stores in-frame clones only, minus some. Here the sample spans roughly 100,000 clones, about 80% being singletons. Material for sequencing was PBMCs. The receptor source for this set is a woman aged 55-69 years in good health and CMV-seronegative.

This chain joins TRBV4-3 and TRBJ2-2, with D perhaps matching TRBD2 (5 bases). The CDR3 spans 16 residues. Germline values: CDR1 LGHNA, CDR2 YSLEER. The V and J ends lost 0 bases and 4 bases respectively, with 12 bases between them. CDR3 coding DNA: TGCGCCAGCAGCCAAGACCCGACTACGGGCACCGGGGAGCTGTTTTTT. Its protein is CASSQDPTTGTGELFF.

The chain uses TRBV9 and TRBJ2-3, with 10 bases matching TRBD2. The CDR3 sequence is 16 residues long. The J segment lost 4 bases and the V segment lost 2 bases, leaving 7 bases of the junction unmatched. In germline, CDR1 is SGDLS, CDR2 YYNGEE. CDR3 nucleotides: TGTGCCAGCAGCGTTCGGGCTAGCGGGAGTTCAGATACGCAGTATTTT. Translated, it gives CASSVRASGSSDTQYF.

The chain recombines TRBV10-3 with TRBJ1-5; 8 bases agree with TRBD1. The germline gives CDR1 ENHRY, CDR2 SYGVKD. This CDR3 spans 13 amino acids. V shed 10 bases, J shed 7 bases, and the junction held 9 bases outside the gene matches. CDR3 DNA: TGTGCCACCCAGGAGGACAGGGACCAGCCCCAGCATTTT. It encodes CATQEDRDQPQHF.